This T cell receptor beta chain was captured by sequencing in a study of blood T cell repertoires in COVID-19. On the study more broadly: The samples span acute and convalescent COVID-19 from the United States, Italy and Spain. The analysed material was cDNA or gDNA that came from T cells, B-cell-depleted T cells, or PBMCs.

The CDR3 loop spans 14 amino acids. From germline, CDR1 is MNHEY and CDR2 SMNVEV (reference sequence). Trimming removed 5 bases at V and 4 bases at J, with 14 bases between. Study processing details: Estimated nucleated cell counts came from reference gene primer amplification. TCRdb keeps only in-frame clones here, not all; method: immunoSEQ multiplex PCR. From that table come the V and J calls and clone size; the DNA was used to work out D and trimming. The table shows roughly 63,000 clones, with roughly 74% occurring only once. The specimen was peripheral blood. The receptor was derived from a woman older than 75 with acute or convalescent COVID-19. V is TRBV27 and J is TRBJ1-1; D is perhaps TRBD1 (6 bases). The CDR3 protein is CASSPGGLVTEAFF. The CDR3 DNA sequence: TGTGCCAGCAGTCCCGGGGGGCTAGTCACTGAAGCTTTCTTT.